This is a list of T cell receptor beta chains from one sample in a study of cytomegalovirus exposure and HLA in healthy donors. Assay used: immunoSEQ multiplex PCR; TCRdb lists only in-frame clones, some missing. The sample consists of under 200,000 clones, 68% of them appearing once. Sequencing was performed on PBMCs. Receptors were obtained from a man aged 45-65 years in good health and CMV-seronegative. The CDR3 runs from the conserved cysteine through the conserved F or W. Each record gives: CDR3 DNA, CDR3 protein, V gene, clone size, J gene, D gene. D genes are given only for firm matches. The size of a clone is reported for some rows only, either as once, few or many, or as a class for expanded clones.

TGTGCCAGCAGCATCAACAGGGGTCTTCGCGAGCAGTACTTC,CASSINRGLREQYF,TRBV13,-,TRBJ2-7,TRBD1
TGCAGCGTTCGTTCCGGGAACTACGAGCAGTACTTC,CSVRSGNYEQYF,TRBV29-1,-,TRBJ2-7,-
TGTGCCAGCAGCCTCAGGGACAGCTCCTTAGAGACCCAGTACTTC,CASSLRDSSLETQYF,TRBV7-9,-,TRBJ2-5,TRBD1
TGTGCCAGCAGTGTCCGGGGTGAGCAGTTCTTC,CASSVRGEQFF,TRBV2,-,TRBJ2-1,-
TGTGCCAGCAGCTTCTCTGAGATTGGAAACACCATATATTTT,CASSFSEIGNTIYF,TRBV7-9,-,TRBJ1-3,-
TGTGCCAGCAGTTTAGCCGGGACAGGGGGCGGGTATGGCTACACCTTC,CASSLAGTGGGYGYTF,TRBV27,-,TRBJ1-2,TRBD1
TGTGCCAGCAGTCTTTCTCACCCCAGGCTAAACATTCAGTACTTC,CASSLSHPRLNIQYF,TRBV28,-,TRBJ2-4,-
TGTGCCAGCAGTCCATCAGCGGGGGGATCCTACAATGAGCAGTTCTTC,CASSPSAGGSYNEQFF,TRBV28,-,TRBJ2-1,TRBD2
TGCAGCGTTGTCAACGGGATCAATCAGCCCCAGCATTTT,CSVVNGINQPQHF,TRBV29-1,-,TRBJ1-5,-
TGTGCCAGCAGCTTTAGCCAGGAAGCTTTCTTT,CASSFSQEAFF,TRBV5-6,-,TRBJ1-1,-
TGTGCCACCGCGGGGGACAGGGGGGCCGAGCAGTACTTC,CATAGDRGAEQYF,TRBV27,once,TRBJ2-7,TRBD1
TGTGCCAGCAGCTCAAGGACAGGGCACGCCGGGGAGCTGTTTTTT,CASSSRTGHAGELFF,TRBV9,once,TRBJ2-2,TRBD1
TGTGCCAGCAGACCTCAGCGTGAATATGGCTACACCTTC,CASRPQREYGYTF,TRBV6-6,-,TRBJ1-2,-
TGTGCCAGCACCCAGCGGGGGCAAGAGACCCAGTACTTC,CASTQRGQETQYF,TRBV6-5,once,TRBJ2-5,TRBD2
TGTGCCAGCTCACCCCAGGGACACCTGAACACTGAAGCTTTCTTT,CASSPQGHLNTEAFF,TRBV18,-,TRBJ1-1,-
TGCGCCAGCAGCTTCACAGGGTATGGGGATAGTGGCTACACCTTC,CASSFTGYGDSGYTF,TRBV5-1,-,TRBJ1-2,-
TGTGCCAGTAGTTGGAGGGGTCCCCAAGAGACCCAGTACTTC,CASSWRGPQETQYF,TRBV19,-,TRBJ2-5,-
TGTGCCAGCAGTGTGGATCAGGGGAACACTGAAGCTTTCTTT,CASSVDQGNTEAFF,TRBV2,-,TRBJ1-1,-
TGTGCCAGCACCCCCAGGGCAAAGGGGCCCCAGCATTTT,CASTPRAKGPQHF,TRBV2,-,TRBJ1-5,-
TGCGCCAGCAGCTTGGGGACTAACAATGAGCAGTTCTTC,CASSLGTNNEQFF,TRBV5-1,-,TRBJ2-1,-
TGTGCCAGCAGCGTAGCTACAGGGATGAACACTGAAGCTTTCTTT,CASSVATGMNTEAFF,TRBV9,-,TRBJ1-1,-
TGCAGCGTCACCCGATGGGGGCGATCAGGGATACCCTACGAGCAGTACTTC,CSVTRWGRSGIPYEQYF,TRBV29-1,-,TRBJ2-7,-
TGTGCCAGCAGCTCTACAGGGGGCCGAAGCAACACTGAAGCTTTCTTT,CASSSTGGRSNTEAFF,TRBV7-2,few,TRBJ1-1,TRBD1
TGCGCCAGCAGCTCACCGGGACAGCGTTACACTGAAGCTTTCTTT,CASSSPGQRYTEAFF,TRBV5-1,-,TRBJ1-1,TRBD1
TGTGCCAGCAGTGAAGCTGCGGGGGGCTACAATGAGCAGTTCTTC,CASSEAAGGYNEQFF,TRBV6-1,-,TRBJ2-1,TRBD2
TGCGCCAGCAGCCCCGGGACAGGGGCGATCACAGATACGCAGTATTTT,CASSPGTGAITDTQYF,TRBV5-1,-,TRBJ2-3,TRBD1
TGTGCCAGCAGCTTGGGGCCAGGTATGAACACTGAAGCTTTCTTT,CASSLGPGMNTEAFF,TRBV5-6,few,TRBJ1-1,-
TGTGCCAGTAGTAACCCTCGAAAACGGGGGGGAGTAGAGACCCAGTACTTC,CASSNPRKRGGVETQYF,TRBV19,-,TRBJ2-5,TRBD2
TGTGCCAGCAGTTATACCCCAGGCCCAGATACGCAGTATTTT,CASSYTPGPDTQYF,TRBV6-5,-,TRBJ2-3,-
TGTGCCAGCAGCCAGGGGACAACCTACGAGCAGTACTTC,CASSQGTTYEQYF,TRBV7-9,once,TRBJ2-7,-
TGTGCCAGCAGCTTAGAAGCACCTAGTCTGAACACCGGGGAGCTGTTTTTT,CASSLEAPSLNTGELFF,TRBV11-2,-,TRBJ2-2,-
TGTGCCAGCGGAACTCCAGGAGGTTTTGCTAATGAAAAACTGTTTTTT,CASGTPGGFANEKLFF,TRBV7-9,-,TRBJ1-4,-
TGCGCCAGCAGCTTGGTGGGTGAGGATATCACTGAAGCTTTCTTT,CASSLVGEDITEAFF,TRBV5-1,-,TRBJ1-1,-
TGTGCCAGCAGCTTCCTCGGCGGGGGGGCCACAGATACGCAGTATTTT,CASSFLGGGATDTQYF,TRBV11-1,-,TRBJ2-3,TRBD2
TGCAGTGCGGGGGGGTTCGGCGAGCAGTACTTC,CSAGGFGEQYF,TRBV20-1,-,TRBJ2-7,TRBD2
TGTGCCAGCAGGGACAGGCCCGATCAGCCCCAGCATTTT,CASRDRPDQPQHF,TRBV27,-,TRBJ1-5,TRBD1
TGTGCTAGTGGTTTATTCAGGATCCCGACAGATACGCAGTATTTT,CASGLFRIPTDTQYF,TRBV12-5,-,TRBJ2-3,-
TGTGCCAGCAGCTTGGGTGGGGGGGAGACCCAGTACTTC,CASSLGGGETQYF,TRBV5-4,-,TRBJ2-5,-
TGTGCCAGCAGCTTGGAGGGGCGGAGCTCCTACAATGAGCAGTTCTTC,CASSLEGRSSYNEQFF,TRBV7-3,-,TRBJ2-1,-
TGTGCCAGTAGTTCGCCTGGGACAGGACTACAAAAACTGTTTTTT,CASSSPGTGLQKLFF,TRBV19,once,TRBJ1-4,TRBD1